This is a list of T cell receptor beta chains from one sample in a study of T cells after yellow fever vaccination. Each CDR3 protein gets one entry after TCRdb re-called the 5' RACE reads with MiXCR. Of about 340,000 distinct CDR3 sequences in the sample, roughly 9.4% were seen once. The starting material was PBMCs, obtained on the day of the first yellow fever vaccination. The receptors originated from a man between 18 and 29 years old who received the YFV17D yellow fever vaccine. CDR3s include the opening cysteine and the closing phenylalanine or tryptophan. D genes are given only for firm matches. Some rows mark clone size as missing; the rest say once, few, many or name a class of expanded clone.

d_call: TRBD2
clone_size: few
j_call: TRBJ2-5
v_call: TRBV5-1
cdr3_nt: TGCGCCAGCAGCTTGGGGCTAGCGGGGGATCAAGAGACCCAGTACTTC
cdr3_aa: CASSLGLAGDQETQYF

d_call: TRBD2
clone_size: .
j_call: TRBJ2-1
v_call: TRBV4-2
cdr3_nt: TGTGCCAGCAGCCAGGGACTAGTCAACAATGAGCAGTTCTTC
cdr3_aa: CASSQGLVNNEQFF

d_call: TRBD2
clone_size: .
j_call: TRBJ2-1
v_call: TRBV29-1
cdr3_nt: TGCAGCGTTAAAAGACTAGCGGGTATCTACAATGAGCAGTTCTTC
cdr3_aa: CSVKRLAGIYNEQFF

d_call: TRBD2
clone_size: few
j_call: TRBJ2-7
v_call: TRBV6-1
cdr3_nt: TGTGCCAGCAGTCCCGGGACTAGACGGCACGAGCAGTACTTC
cdr3_aa: CASSPGTRRHEQYF

d_call: .
clone_size: .
j_call: TRBJ2-1
v_call: TRBV4-2
cdr3_nt: TGTGCCAGCAGCCAAGATTGGGGGAACAATGAGCAGTTCTTC
cdr3_aa: CASSQDWGNNEQFF

d_call: .
clone_size: .
j_call: TRBJ1-2
v_call: TRBV12-3/TRBV12-4
cdr3_nt: TGTGCCAGCAGTTTAAGTCTTAACTCAAGGATCTATGGCTACACCTTC
cdr3_aa: CASSLSLNSRIYGYTF

d_call: TRBD1
clone_size: few
j_call: TRBJ1-2
v_call: TRBV7-2
cdr3_nt: TGTGCCAGCAGCATCGGACAGGGGACGGATGGCTACACCTTC
cdr3_aa: CASSIGQGTDGYTF

d_call: TRBD2
clone_size: many
j_call: TRBJ2-3
v_call: TRBV6-5
cdr3_nt: TGTGCCAGCAGTCTTAGCGGGGCAGATACGCAGTATTTT
cdr3_aa: CASSLSGADTQYF

d_call: .
clone_size: .
j_call: TRBJ1-2
v_call: TRBV5-1
cdr3_nt: TGCGCCAGCAGCTTGTTCGGGACGGATGGCTACACCTTC
cdr3_aa: CASSLFGTDGYTF

d_call: TRBD1
clone_size: once
j_call: TRBJ2-2
v_call: TRBV7-2
cdr3_nt: TGTGCCAGTGGGGGGAGAAACAGGGGGACCGGGGAGCTGTTTTTT
cdr3_aa: CASGGRNRGTGELFF